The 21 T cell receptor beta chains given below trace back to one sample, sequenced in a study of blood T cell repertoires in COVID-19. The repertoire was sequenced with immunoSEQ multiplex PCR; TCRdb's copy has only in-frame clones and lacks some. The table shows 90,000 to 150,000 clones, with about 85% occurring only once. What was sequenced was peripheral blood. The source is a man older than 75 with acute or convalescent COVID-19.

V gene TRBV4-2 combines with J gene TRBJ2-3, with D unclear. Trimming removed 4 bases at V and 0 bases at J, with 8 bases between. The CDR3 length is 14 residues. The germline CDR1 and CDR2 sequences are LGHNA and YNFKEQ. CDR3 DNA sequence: TGTGCCAGCAGCCCCTCGAGTAGCACAGATACGCAGTATTTT. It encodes CASSPSSSTDTQYF.

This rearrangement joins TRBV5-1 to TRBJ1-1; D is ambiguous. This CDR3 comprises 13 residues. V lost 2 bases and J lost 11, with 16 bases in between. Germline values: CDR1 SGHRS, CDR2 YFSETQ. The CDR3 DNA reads TGCGCCAGCAGCTTTTCGGCCGGCGGCCCCGCTTTCTTT. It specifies CASSFSAGGPAFF.

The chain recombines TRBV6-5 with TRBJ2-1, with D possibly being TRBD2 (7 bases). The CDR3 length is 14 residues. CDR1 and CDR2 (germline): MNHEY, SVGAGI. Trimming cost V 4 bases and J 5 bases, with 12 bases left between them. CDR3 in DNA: TGTGCCAGCAGTTTGGGGGGGGCCCACAATGAGCAGTTCTTC. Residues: CASSLGGAHNEQFF.

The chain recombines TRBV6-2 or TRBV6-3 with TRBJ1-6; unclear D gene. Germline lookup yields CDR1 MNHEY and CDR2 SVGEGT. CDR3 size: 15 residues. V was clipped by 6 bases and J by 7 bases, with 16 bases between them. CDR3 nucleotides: TGTGCCAGCAGCCCCTTGGTCGGGGTAAATTCACCCCTCCACTTT. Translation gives CASSPLVGVNSPLHF.

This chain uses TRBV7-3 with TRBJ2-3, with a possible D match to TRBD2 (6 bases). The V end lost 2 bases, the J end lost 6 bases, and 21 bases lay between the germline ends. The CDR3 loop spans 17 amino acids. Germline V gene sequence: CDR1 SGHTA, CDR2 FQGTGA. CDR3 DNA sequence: TGTGCCAGCAGCTTACCGGTTCGGGAGCTCCCCGGGGATACGCAGTATTTT. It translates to CASSLPVRELPGDTQYF.

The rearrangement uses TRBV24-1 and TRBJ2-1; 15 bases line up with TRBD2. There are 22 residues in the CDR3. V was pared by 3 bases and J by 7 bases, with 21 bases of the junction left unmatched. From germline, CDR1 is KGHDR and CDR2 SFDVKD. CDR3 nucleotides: TGTGCCACCAGTGATGGACCTCCGGGACTAGCGGGAGGCCAGGGGAGTTTGAATGAGCAGTTCTTC. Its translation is CATSDGPPGLAGGQGSLNEQFF.

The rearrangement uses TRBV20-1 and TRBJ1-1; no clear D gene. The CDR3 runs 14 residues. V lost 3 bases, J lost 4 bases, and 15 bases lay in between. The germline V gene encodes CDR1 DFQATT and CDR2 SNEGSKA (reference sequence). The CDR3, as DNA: TGCAGTGCTAGTAAACCTGGCGGGTCCACTGAAGCTTTCTTT. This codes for CSASKPGGSTEAFF.

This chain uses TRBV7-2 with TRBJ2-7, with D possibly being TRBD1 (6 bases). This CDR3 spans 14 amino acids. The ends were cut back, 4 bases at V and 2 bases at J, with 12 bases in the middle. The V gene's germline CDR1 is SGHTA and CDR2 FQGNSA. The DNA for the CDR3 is TGTGCCAGCAGCTCACTAGGGGGAACCTACGAGCAGTACTTC. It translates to CASSSLGGTYEQYF.

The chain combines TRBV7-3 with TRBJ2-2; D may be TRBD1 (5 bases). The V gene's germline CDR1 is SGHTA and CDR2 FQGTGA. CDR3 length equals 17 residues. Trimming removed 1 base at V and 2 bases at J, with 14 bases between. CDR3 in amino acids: CASSLSSMQGNTGELFF. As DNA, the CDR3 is TGTGCCAGCAGCTTAAGCTCAATGCAGGGTAACACCGGGGAGCTGTTTTTT.

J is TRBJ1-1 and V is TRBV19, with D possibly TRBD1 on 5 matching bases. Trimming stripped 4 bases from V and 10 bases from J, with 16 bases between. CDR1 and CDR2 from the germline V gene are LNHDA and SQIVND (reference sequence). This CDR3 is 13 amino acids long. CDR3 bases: TGTGCCAGTAGTAACTTCGGGGGTGATTCAGCTTTCTTT. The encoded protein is CASSNFGGDSAFF.

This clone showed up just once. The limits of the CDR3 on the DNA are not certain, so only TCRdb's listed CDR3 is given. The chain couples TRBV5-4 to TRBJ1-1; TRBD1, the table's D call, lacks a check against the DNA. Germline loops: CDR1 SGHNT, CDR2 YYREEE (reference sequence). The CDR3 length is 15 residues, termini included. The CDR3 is CASSWGQGSKTEAFF.

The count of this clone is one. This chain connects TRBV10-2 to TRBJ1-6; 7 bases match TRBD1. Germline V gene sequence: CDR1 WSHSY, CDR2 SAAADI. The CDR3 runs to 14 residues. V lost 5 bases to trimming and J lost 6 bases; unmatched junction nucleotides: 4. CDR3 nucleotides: TGCGCCAGCAGTACCGGGACAGCTAATTCACCCCTCCACTTT. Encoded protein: CASSTGTANSPLHF.

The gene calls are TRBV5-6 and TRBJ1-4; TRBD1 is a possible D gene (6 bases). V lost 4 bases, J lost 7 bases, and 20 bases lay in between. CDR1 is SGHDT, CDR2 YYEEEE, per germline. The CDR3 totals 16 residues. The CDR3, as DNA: TGTGCCAGCAGCCCCTCCCCAGGGTCCAGGGGTGAAAAACTGTTTTTT. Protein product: CASSPSPGSRGEKLFF.

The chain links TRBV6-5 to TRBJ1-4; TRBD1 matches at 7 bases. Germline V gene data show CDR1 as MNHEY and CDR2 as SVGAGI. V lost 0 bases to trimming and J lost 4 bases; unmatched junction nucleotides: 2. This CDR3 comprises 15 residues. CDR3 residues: CASSYSYRGNEKLFF. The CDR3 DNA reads TGTGCCAGCAGTTACTCCTACAGGGGTAATGAAAAACTGTTTTTT.

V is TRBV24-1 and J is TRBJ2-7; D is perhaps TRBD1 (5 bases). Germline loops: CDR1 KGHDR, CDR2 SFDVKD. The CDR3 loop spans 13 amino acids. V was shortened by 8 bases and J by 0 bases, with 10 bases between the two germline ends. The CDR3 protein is CATMIRDSYEQYF. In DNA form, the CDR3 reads TGTGCCACCATGATCAGGGACTCCTACGAGCAGTACTTC.

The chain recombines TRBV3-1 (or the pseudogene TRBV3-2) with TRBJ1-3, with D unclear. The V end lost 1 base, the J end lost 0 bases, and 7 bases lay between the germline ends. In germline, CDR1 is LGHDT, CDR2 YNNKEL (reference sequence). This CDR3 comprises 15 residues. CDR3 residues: CASSQALPSGNTIYF. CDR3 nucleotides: TGTGCCAGCAGCCAAGCGCTACCCTCTGGAAACACCATATATTTT.

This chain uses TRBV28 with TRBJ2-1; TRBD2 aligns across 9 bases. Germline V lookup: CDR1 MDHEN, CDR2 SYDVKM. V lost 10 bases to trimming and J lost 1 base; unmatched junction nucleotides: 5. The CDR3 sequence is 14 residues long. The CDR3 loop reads CAIKAGGSYNEQFF. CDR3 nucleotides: TGTGCCATAAAGGCGGGAGGGTCCTACAATGAGCAGTTCTTC. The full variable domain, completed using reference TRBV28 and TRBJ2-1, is DVKVTQSSRYLVKRTGEKVFLECVQDMDHENMFWYRQDPGLGLRLIYFSYDVKMKEKGDIPEGYSVSREKKERFSLILESASTNQTSMYLCAIKAGGSYNEQFFGPGTRLTVL.

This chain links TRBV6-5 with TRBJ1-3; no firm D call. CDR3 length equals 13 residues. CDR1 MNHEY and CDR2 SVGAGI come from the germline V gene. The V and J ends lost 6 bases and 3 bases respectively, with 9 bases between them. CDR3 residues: CASSAGRGNTIYF. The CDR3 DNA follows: TGTGCCAGCAGCGCGGGTCGTGGAAACACCATATATTTT.

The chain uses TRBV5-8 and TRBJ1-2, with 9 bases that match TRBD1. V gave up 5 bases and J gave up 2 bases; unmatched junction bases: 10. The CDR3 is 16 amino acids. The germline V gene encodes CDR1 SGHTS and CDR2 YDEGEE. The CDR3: CASSREPGQGNYGYTF. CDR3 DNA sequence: TGTGCCAGCAGTCGCGAACCGGGACAGGGAAACTATGGCTACACCTTC.

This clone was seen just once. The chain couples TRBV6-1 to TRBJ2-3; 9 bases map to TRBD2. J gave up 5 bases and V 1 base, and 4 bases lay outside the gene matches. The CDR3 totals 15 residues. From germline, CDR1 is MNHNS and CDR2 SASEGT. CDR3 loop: CASSEVAGAGDTQYF. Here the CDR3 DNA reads TGTGCCAGCAGTGAAGTAGCGGGAGCTGGAGATACGCAGTATTTT.

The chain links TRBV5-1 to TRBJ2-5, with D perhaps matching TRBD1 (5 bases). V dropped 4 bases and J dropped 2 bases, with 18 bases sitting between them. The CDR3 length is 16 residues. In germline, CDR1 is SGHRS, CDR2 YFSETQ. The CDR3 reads CASSRTQPAPQETQYF. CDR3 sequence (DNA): TGCGCCAGCAGCAGGACACAACCGGCCCCACAAGAGACCCAGTACTTC.